This TCR beta chain stems from a study of blood T cell repertoires in COVID-19. For the study at large: Samples taken during acute and convalescent COVID-19 were collected in the United States, Italy and Spain. From T cells, B-cell-depleted T cells, or PBMCs came the material, which was cDNA or gDNA.

Per germline, CDR1 SGHNT and CDR2 YENEEA. The junction had 4 bases not matched to a gene; V was cut back by 5 bases and J by 5 bases. The CDR3 is made up of 13 amino acids. Per the original methods: How many nucleated cells were present was estimated from reference gene primer amplification. Sequencing was performed with immunoSEQ multiplex PCR; in TCRdb, only in-frame clones are kept and a portion is missing. For V, J and clone size, that table is used; D and trimming come from the DNA. The table lists more than 250,000 clones, more than 85% of them singletons, with around 3.6% in the top ten. This TCR came from a man aged 18-30 years with active or convalescent COVID-19. V gene TRBV11-3 combines with J gene TRBJ1-1; 8 bases fit TRBD1. The sequenced material came from peripheral blood. The CDR3 loop reads CASSGQGGTEAFF. In nucleotides, the CDR3 is TGTGCCAGCAGCGGACAGGGTGGGACTGAAGCTTTCTTT.